This TCR beta chain was sequenced for a study of blood T cell repertoires in COVID-19. Turning to the study itself: COVID-19 samples from acute and convalescent phases originated in the United States, Italy and Spain. Nucleic acid was either cDNA or gDNA, and it came from T cells, B-cell-depleted T cells, or PBMCs.

The V and J ends lost 2 bases and 0 bases respectively, with 8 bases between them. CDR3 length: 15 residues. Germline-derived CDR1 and CDR2 are SGHAT and FQNNGV. In the source study's methods: Estimation of nucleated cell counts was performed using reference gene primer amplification. TCRdb's table, derived via immunoSEQ multiplex PCR, lists solely in-frame clones and lacks some. V and J calls and clone size come straight from that table; D and trimming were deduced from the DNA. The repertoire holds some 220,000 clones, around 82% seen once, with more than 10% in the top ten. As for this clone: Other DNA sequences of this sample code for an identical CDR3.

This chain uses TRBV11-2 with TRBJ2-1; possible D gene TRBD2, 5 bases. The receptor was isolated from a human donor in a cohort sampled during active COVID-19. The sample comprised peripheral blood. The CDR3 DNA sequence: TGTGCCAGCAGCTTAAGTCGGGGCTCCTACAATGAGCAGTTCTTC. Encoded protein: CASSLSRGSYNEQFF.